Presented here are 30 T cell receptor beta chains from one specimen sequenced in a study of blood T cell repertoires in COVID-19. Here immunoSEQ multiplex PCR was the method, and the copy in TCRdb shows in-frame clones only, minus some. The sample consists of some 300,000 clones, 87% of them appearing once. Sample: peripheral blood. The receptor source for this set is a man aged 18 to 30 with active or convalescent COVID-19.

This clone was observed a single time. This rearrangement joins TRBV27 to TRBJ1-1, with unresolved D. Trimming removed 5 bases at V and 0 bases at J, with 7 bases between. Germline V gives CDR1 MNHEY, CDR2 SMNVEV (reference sequence). This CDR3 comprises 13 residues. The CDR3 reads CASSPTMNTEAFF. DNA for the CDR3: TGTGCCAGCAGTCCAACTATGAACACTGAAGCTTTCTTT.

Only a few counts were recorded for this clone. J is TRBJ2-6 and V is TRBV27; D ambiguous. CDR3 length: 18 residues. CDR1 and CDR2 from the germline V gene are MNHEY and SMNVEV (reference sequence). V dropped 1 base and J dropped 0 bases, with 13 bases sitting between them. The CDR3 sequence is CASSLWAPLSSGANVLTF. The CDR3 nucleotides read TGTGCCAGCAGTTTATGGGCCCCACTTAGCTCTGGGGCCAACGTCCTGACTTTC.

The DNA for the CDR3 is TGTGCCAGCTTTCGGAACACTGAAGCTTTCTTT. This sequence encodes CASFRNTEAFF. The rearrangement links TRBV27 to TRBJ1-1, with unresolved D. Trimming took 8 bases from V and 1 from J, leaving 5 bases between them. The CDR3 is made up of 11 amino acids. In germline, CDR1 is MNHEY, CDR2 SMNVEV (reference sequence).

The rearrangement joins TRBV19 to TRBJ2-7; 15 bases line up with TRBD2. Germline CDR1 is LNHDA and CDR2 is SQIVND (reference sequence). The CDR3 runs to 19 residues. V was clipped by 4 bases and J by 2 bases; unmatched bases: 12. CDR3 bases: TGTGCCAGTAGTACCCTTAGGACTAGCGGGAGGGTTTGGGCCTACGAGCAGTACTTC. This sequence encodes CASSTLRTSGRVWAYEQYF.

This clone came up a few times. V is TRBV18 and J is TRBJ2-2; no reliable D call. V gave up 2 bases and J gave up 3 bases, with 4 bases separating them. The CDR3 is made up of 13 amino acids. CDR1 KGHSH and CDR2 LQKENI come from the germline V gene. The CDR3 region has the DNA TGTGCCAGCTCACCATCTCACACCGGGGAGCTGTTTTTT. Translated, it gives CASSPSHTGELFF.

A remark on this clone: Other DNA sequences within the sample encode an identical CDR3. The chain combines TRBV7-9 with TRBJ1-1; no firm D call. In germline, CDR1 is SEHNR, CDR2 FQNEAQ (reference sequence). Trimming cost V 0 bases and J 6 bases, with 5 bases left between them. This CDR3 contains 12 residues. CDR3 nucleotides: TGTGCCAGCAGCTTAGCCGGGGCTGAAGCTTTCTTT. Amino acids: CASSLAGAEAFF.

The chain has TRBV5-4 and TRBJ2-5; a weak D match, TRBD2 (6 bases). Germline V gives CDR1 SGHNT, CDR2 YYREEE (reference sequence). The V end lost 3 bases, the J end lost 4 bases, and 19 bases lay between the germline ends. The CDR3 has 16 amino acids. This chain's CDR3 is CASSSGLIVGGETQYF. CDR3 nucleotides: TGTGCCAGCAGCTCCGGCTTAATCGTGGGGGGAGAGACCCAGTACTTC.

V usage is TRBV2 and J usage is TRBJ2-3; tentative D call: TRBD2 (6 bases). The CDR3 sequence is 17 residues long. Germline CDR1 is SNHLY and CDR2 is FYNNEI. Trimming cost V 6 bases and J 0 bases, with 19 bases left between them. CDR3 loop: CASSLLRGTLSTDTQYF. CDR3 sequence (DNA): TGTGCCAGCAGCCTCCTTCGGGGGACGTTAAGCACAGATACGCAGTATTTT.

V usage is TRBV7-9 and J usage is TRBJ2-5; D might be TRBD1 (5 bases). Germline lookup yields CDR1 SEHNR and CDR2 FQNEAQ (reference sequence). The V and J ends lost 4 bases and 2 bases respectively, with 14 bases between them. The CDR3 extends over 15 amino acids. The CDR3 coding sequence is TGTGCCAGCAGCTCAGGACACGTAGTACAAGAGACCCAGTACTTC. Translation: CASSSGHVVQETQYF.

This clone was counted a single time. The chain links TRBV28 to TRBJ2-2, with D possibly matching TRBD1 (5 bases). The germline gives CDR1 MDHEN, CDR2 SYDVKM. V lost 3 bases and J 4 bases, leaving 12 bases between the germline ends. The length of the CDR3 is 15 residues. Here the CDR3 reads CASSFWGQTTGELFF. CDR3 DNA: TGTGCCAGCAGTTTTTGGGGCCAGACCACCGGGGAGCTGTTTTTT.

The chain links TRBV7-9 to TRBJ1-3, with D maybe TRBD1 (6 bases). CDR1 and CDR2 (germline): SEHNR, FQNEAQ (reference sequence). V was shortened by 5 bases and J by 0 bases, with 17 bases between the two germline ends. This CDR3 has 17 amino acids. CDR3 DNA: TGTGCCAGCAGCCCCGGGGGGGCGGGGGACTCTGGAAACACCATATATTTT. It translates to CASSPGGAGDSGNTIYF.

V gene TRBV5-6 combines with J gene TRBJ2-7; possible D gene TRBD1, 6 bases. The germline CDR1 and CDR2 sequences are SGHDT and YYEEEE. There are 13 residues in the CDR3. V lost 0 bases, J lost 2 bases, and 6 bases lay in between. CDR3: CASSLEGAYEQYF. The CDR3, as DNA: TGTGCCAGCAGCTTGGAGGGGGCCTACGAGCAGTACTTC.

The chain carries TRBV5-6 and TRBJ2-7; 8 bases are a match to TRBD2. Germline trimming cut 5 bases from V and 2 bases from J; bases unmatched to any gene: 15. The germline V gene encodes CDR1 SGHDT and CDR2 YYEEEE. This CDR3 region has 17 residues. CDR3 sequence (DNA): TGTGCCAGCAGTCCCCAGGTGTTAGCGGGAAATCCCTACGAGCAGTACTTC. This sequence encodes CASSPQVLAGNPYEQYF.

The rearrangement joins TRBV5-4 to TRBJ1-1, with a possible D match to TRBD1 (5 bases). CDR1 SGHNT and CDR2 YYREEE come from the germline V gene (reference sequence). V was pared by 2 bases and J by 3 bases, with 17 bases between. CDR3 length equals 16 residues. The CDR3 loop is CASSFYWTGGDTEAFF. The DNA for the CDR3 is TGTGCCAGCAGCTTTTATTGGACGGGGGGAGACACTGAAGCTTTCTTT.

V is TRBV5-5 and J is TRBJ1-1; D is undetermined. Germline loops: CDR1 SGHKS, CDR2 YYEKEE (reference sequence). The CDR3 sequence is 14 residues long. V lost 7 bases, J lost 4 bases, and 17 bases lay in between. CDR3 DNA: TGTGCCAGCCAAATTGGCGGGGTGTTCACTGAAGCTTTCTTT. Translation: CASQIGGVFTEAFF.

The J gene is TRBJ1-2, the V gene TRBV7-3; perhaps TRBD1 as D (5 bases). The CDR3 contains 13 residues. The V gene's germline CDR1 is SGHTA and CDR2 FQGTGA. V was clipped by 5 bases and J by 8 bases, with 15 bases between them. Here the CDR3 reads CASSPEGSIGYTF. The CDR3 DNA reads as TGTGCCAGCAGCCCGGAGGGGTCGATAGGCTACACCTTC.

The chain joins TRBV12-3 or TRBV12-4 to TRBJ1-1; 8 bases are shared with TRBD1. CDR3 length: 12 residues. Losses at the gene ends were 4 bases for V and 10 bases for J; bases not matched to a gene: 5. CDR3 protein: CASSYPGGGAFF. Here the CDR3 DNA reads TGTGCCAGCAGTTATCCAGGGGGCGGAGCTTTCTTT.

The V and J genes are TRBV11-2 and TRBJ1-5; 7 nucleotides agree with TRBD1. CDR1 SGHAT and CDR2 FQNNGV come from the germline V gene. With V trimmed by 4 bases and J by 7 bases, 4 bases remained unmatched. The CDR3 has 13 residues. The CDR3 reads CASSSRGDQPQHF. The CDR3, as DNA: TGTGCCAGCAGCTCCAGGGGGGACCAGCCCCAGCATTTT.

The V call is TRBV18, the J call TRBJ2-3; D is uncertain. V lost 0 bases to trimming and J lost 3 bases, with 4 bases between them. Per germline, CDR1 KGHSH and CDR2 LQKENI. CDR3 size: 13 residues. The CDR3 coding sequence is TGTGCCAGCTCACCACCGGAGACAGATACGCAGTATTTT. This codes for CASSPPETDTQYF.

With respect to this clone: Additional DNA sequences in this sample encode the identical CDR3. The J gene is TRBJ1-5, the V gene TRBV7-2; weak D call: TRBD1 (6 bases). Trimming pared 4 bases from V and 3 bases from J, leaving 10 bases between. This CDR3 is 14 amino acids long. Per the germline V gene, CDR1 is SGHTA and CDR2 is FQGNSA. CDR3 sequence (DNA): TGTGCCAGCAGCTCACAGGGAATCAATCAGCCCCAGCATTTT. Amino acid sequence: CASSSQGINQPQHF.

This CDR3 reads CAIRGDRRNTEAFF. The CDR3, as DNA: TGTGCCATCAGGGGGGACAGGAGGAACACTGAAGCTTTCTTT. The chain has TRBV10-3 and TRBJ1-1; TRBD1 matches at 8 bases. CDR1 ENHRY and CDR2 SYGVKD come from the germline V gene. Trimming at V came to 6 bases and at J to 1 base, leaving 4 bases not matched to a gene. The CDR3 runs to 14 residues.

This clone was observed a handful of times. This chain's CDR3 is CASSDRPTGKGQPQHF. DNA for the CDR3: TGTGCCAGCAGTGACCGCCCGACAGGGAAAGGTCAGCCCCAGCATTTT. The V call is TRBV27, the J call TRBJ1-5; 7 nucleotides match TRBD1. The germline V gene encodes CDR1 MNHEY and CDR2 SMNVEV (reference sequence). J was trimmed by 6 bases and V by 5 bases; bases with no gene match: 13. This CDR3 spans 16 amino acids.

V usage is TRBV5-1 and J usage is TRBJ2-5; D is perhaps TRBD1 (6 bases). The CDR3 runs 14 residues. The germline V gene has CDR1 SGHRS and CDR2 YFSETQ. Trimming shortened V by 5 bases and J by 4 bases, and 15 bases separated the two germline ends. This CDR3 reads CASRAEPDRETQYF. CDR3 DNA: TGCGCCAGCAGAGCTGAACCGGACAGAGAGACCCAGTACTTC.

The J gene is TRBJ2-6, the V gene TRBV11-2; 11 bases fit TRBD1. V lost 5 bases to trimming and J lost 3 bases; unmatched junction nucleotides: 12. The CDR3 is 19 amino acids. CDR1 and CDR2 from the germline V gene are SGHAT and FQNNGV. CDR3 region: CASSSPGTGGPGGANVLTF. CDR3 in DNA: TGTGCCAGCAGCAGTCCCGGGACAGGGGGGCCGGGTGGGGCCAACGTCCTGACTTTC.

The CDR3 reads CASSIIRGLSYNEQFF. The CDR3 nucleotides read TGTGCCAGTAGTATAATACGTGGACTCTCCTACAATGAGCAGTTCTTC. V usage is TRBV19 and J usage is TRBJ2-1, with D possibly being TRBD2 (5 bases). This CDR3 is 16 amino acids long. The V gene lost 2 bases and the J gene lost 0 bases, with 11 bases spanning the gap. The germline gives CDR1 LNHDA, CDR2 SQIVND (reference sequence). The full variable domain, completed using reference TRBV19 and TRBJ2-1, is DGGITQSPKYLFRKEGQNVTLSCEQNLNHDAMYWYRQDPGQGLRLIYYSQIVNDFQKGDIAEGYSVSREKKESFPLTVTSAQKNPTAFYLCASSIIRGLSYNEQFFGPGTRLTVL.

V is TRBV7-2 and J is TRBJ2-1, with TRBD2 identical over 10 bases. Germline V gene lookup returns CDR1 SGHTA and CDR2 FQGNSA. The V and J ends lost 6 bases and 2 bases, in that order; junction bases with no gene match: 13. The CDR3 consists of 18 residues. CDR3 nucleotide sequence: TGTGCCAGCAGGGACCCGGGACTAGCGTCTTTTGCCTACAATGAGCAGTTCTTC. This sequence encodes CASRDPGLASFAYNEQFF. Based on the CDR3 plus reference TRBV7-2 and TRBJ2-1, the full variable domain is GAGVSQSPSNKVTEKGKDVELRCDPISGHTALYWYRQSLGQGLEFLIYFQGNSAPDKSGLPSDRFSAERTGGSVSTLTIQRTQQEDSAVYLCASRDPGLASFAYNEQFFGPGTRLTVL.

The chain links TRBV5-5 to TRBJ1-4; the D is unclear. The V gene lost 1 base and the J gene lost 8 bases, with 12 bases spanning the gap. CDR3 length equals 14 residues. Germline V gene sequence: CDR1 SGHKS, CDR2 YYEKEE (reference sequence). The CDR3 coding sequence is TGTGCCAGCAGCTTGCTATTTTCTACCGAAAAACTGTTTTTT. Protein product: CASSLLFSTEKLFF.

This chain links TRBV9 with TRBJ2-1; 8 nucleotides align to TRBD1. CDR3 length: 15 residues. CDR1 and CDR2 from the germline V gene are SGDLS and YYNGEE. J lost 4 bases, V lost 4 bases, and 7 bases had no gene match. The CDR3 reads CASSPTTGAYNEQFF. CDR3 nucleotides: TGTGCCAGCAGCCCAACGACAGGGGCTTACAATGAGCAGTTCTTC.

This clone was observed a handful of times. V gene TRBV14 combines with J gene TRBJ1-5, with a weak D call TRBD1 (6 bases). V shed 8 bases and J shed 4 bases, with 12 bases lying between them. The CDR3 runs 13 residues. Germline CDR1 reads SGHDN; CDR2 reads FVKESK. The CDR3 loop is CASSQGLNQPQHF. CDR3 nucleotide sequence: TGTGCCAGCTCACAGGGCCTTAATCAGCCCCAGCATTTT.

CDR3 loop: CASSLGPGTAQTHGYTF. The CDR3 region has the DNA TGTGCCAGCAGCTTAGGCCCCGGGACAGCCCAGACTCATGGCTACACCTTC. The chain couples TRBV13 to TRBJ1-2; 7 nucleotides align to TRBD1. Germline CDR1 PRHDT, CDR2 FYEKMQ (reference sequence). V was clipped by 0 bases and J by 6 bases; unmatched bases: 13. CDR3 length: 17 amino acids. The full variable domain, rest sourced from reference TRBV13 and TRBJ1-2, is AAGVIQSPRHLIKEKRETATLKCYPIPRHDTVYWYQQGPGQDPQFLISFYEKMQSDKGSIPDRFSAQQFSDYHSELNMSSLELGDSALYFCASSLGPGTAQTHGYTFGSGTRLTVV.